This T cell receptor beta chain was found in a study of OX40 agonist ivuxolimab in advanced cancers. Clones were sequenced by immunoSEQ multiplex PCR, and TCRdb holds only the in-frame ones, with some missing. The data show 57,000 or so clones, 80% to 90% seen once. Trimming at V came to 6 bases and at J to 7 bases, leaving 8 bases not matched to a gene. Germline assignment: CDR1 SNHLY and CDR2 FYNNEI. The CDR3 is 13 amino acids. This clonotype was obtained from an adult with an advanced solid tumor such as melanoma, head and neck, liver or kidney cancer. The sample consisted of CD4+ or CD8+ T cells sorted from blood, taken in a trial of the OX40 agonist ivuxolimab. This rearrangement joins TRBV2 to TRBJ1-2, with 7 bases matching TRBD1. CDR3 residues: CASRGTGDSGYTF. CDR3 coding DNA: TGTGCCAGCAGAGGTACAGGGGATAGTGGCTACACCTTC.